Listed below are T cell receptor beta chains from one sample, sequenced in a study. TCRdb recomputed calls from the RT-PCR reads with MiXCR, one row per CDR3 protein. The table lists 650,000 to 800,000 distinct CDR3 sequences, around 14% of them singletons, with 3.6% in the top ten. Specimen: memory CD4+ T cells from blood. Every receptor here comes from a female donor in good health, serving as a healthy control. Each CDR3 is given with its conserved first and last residue. Fields, in order: V gene, D gene, J gene, clone size, CDR3 protein, CDR3 DNA. The D gene is left open where the match is weak. For some rows the clone size is stated as once, few or many, or as a class when expanded; others skip it.

V gene: TRBV5-1; D gene: NA; J gene: TRBJ1-2; clone size: few; CDR3 protein: CASRGVLADYGYTF; CDR3 DNA: TGCGCCAGCAGGGGTGTATTGGCCGACTATGGCTACACCTTC
V gene: TRBV10-3; D gene: TRBD2; J gene: TRBJ2-3; clone size: few; CDR3 protein: CAIRDSGTSTDTQYF; CDR3 DNA: TGTGCCATCCGAGATAGCGGGACTAGCACAGATACGCAGTATTTT
V gene: TRBV11-3; D gene: NA; J gene: TRBJ2-1; clone size: few; CDR3 protein: CASSFSRSNNEQFF; CDR3 DNA: TGTGCCAGCAGCTTCAGTCGGTCGAACAATGAGCAGTTCTTC
V gene: TRBV5-1; D gene: NA; J gene: TRBJ2-1; clone size: many; CDR3 protein: CASSLSTYNEQFF; CDR3 DNA: TGCGCCAGCAGTTTGAGTACTTACAATGAGCAGTTCTTC
V gene: TRBV9; D gene: TRBD2; J gene: TRBJ2-1; clone size: many; CDR3 protein: CASSVNGRADYNEQFF; CDR3 DNA: TGTGCCAGCAGCGTTAACGGGAGGGCCGACTACAATGAGCAGTTCTTC
V gene: TRBV4-1; D gene: NA; J gene: TRBJ1-2; clone size: many; CDR3 protein: CASSQDRQGRGYTF; CDR3 DNA: TGCGCCAGCAGCCAAGATCGGCAGGGCAGGGGCTACACCTTC
V gene: TRBV27; D gene: NA; J gene: TRBJ2-7; clone size: few; CDR3 protein: CASSFKTGSYEQYF; CDR3 DNA: TGTGCCAGCAGTTTTAAGACAGGTAGCTACGAGCAGTACTTC
V gene: TRBV4-3; D gene: NA; J gene: TRBJ1-4; clone size: few; CDR3 protein: CASSQVGNEKLFF; CDR3 DNA: TGCGCCAGCAGCCAAGTAGGGAATGAAAAACTGTTTTTT
V gene: TRBV15; D gene: TRBD1; J gene: TRBJ2-5; clone size: NA; CDR3 protein: CATSRVETGAQETQYF; CDR3 DNA: TGTGCCACCAGCAGAGTGGAGACAGGGGCGCAGGAGACCCAGTACTTC
V gene: TRBV25-1; D gene: NA; J gene: TRBJ1-1; clone size: NA; CDR3 protein: CASRKSGTEAFF; CDR3 DNA: TGTGCCAGCAGAAAATCCGGGACTGAAGCTTTCTTT
V gene: TRBV7-3; D gene: TRBD1; J gene: TRBJ2-2; clone size: many; CDR3 protein: CASSRQGAAGELFF; CDR3 DNA: TGTGCCAGCAGTCGACAGGGGGCTGCCGGGGAGCTGTTTTTT
V gene: TRBV7-2; D gene: NA; J gene: TRBJ2-1; clone size: many; CDR3 protein: CASSLGTPSYNEQFF; CDR3 DNA: TGTGCCAGCAGCCTCGGGACACCCTCCTACAATGAGCAGTTCTTC
V gene: TRBV7-9; D gene: NA; J gene: TRBJ2-5; clone size: few; CDR3 protein: CASSPSGGLLETQYF; CDR3 DNA: TGTGCCAGCAGCCCCTCGGGGGGCCTCTTAGAGACCCAGTACTTC
V gene: TRBV27; D gene: TRBD1; J gene: TRBJ2-1; clone size: many; CDR3 protein: CASSMISGQGAQNEQFF; CDR3 DNA: TGTGCCAGCAGTATGATCTCGGGACAGGGGGCTCAGAATGAGCAGTTCTTC
V gene: TRBV10-3; D gene: NA; J gene: TRBJ2-7; clone size: NA; CDR3 protein: CAISLTDSYEQYF; CDR3 DNA: TGTGCCATCAGTCTGACAGACTCCTACGAGCAGTACTTC
V gene: TRBV7-2; D gene: TRBD1; J gene: TRBJ2-7; clone size: NA; CDR3 protein: CASSPTATGSLQYF; CDR3 DNA: TGTGCCAGCAGCCCGACAGCGACAGGGTCACTCCAGTACTTC
V gene: TRBV14; D gene: NA; J gene: TRBJ2-2; clone size: few; CDR3 protein: CASSQNRVSGELFF; CDR3 DNA: TGTGCCAGCAGCCAGAACAGGGTTTCCGGGGAGCTGTTTTTT
V gene: TRBV5-1; D gene: NA; J gene: TRBJ2-3; clone size: NA; CDR3 protein: CASSFGGGPTDTQYF; CDR3 DNA: TGCGCCAGCAGCTTCGGCGGGGGCCCCACAGATACGCAGTATTTT
V gene: TRBV24-1; D gene: NA; J gene: TRBJ2-5; clone size: few; CDR3 protein: CATSEFGGGVRETQYF; CDR3 DNA: TGTGCCACCAGTGAGTTCGGGGGAGGAGTGAGGGAGACCCAGTACTTC
V gene: TRBV5-8; D gene: TRBD2; J gene: TRBJ2-7; clone size: many; CDR3 protein: CASSLGLAGDEQYF; CDR3 DNA: TGTGCCAGCAGCTTGGGACTAGCGGGAGACGAGCAGTACTTC
V gene: TRBV20-1; D gene: NA; J gene: TRBJ1-2; clone size: few; CDR3 protein: CSAFLRGGYTF; CDR3 DNA: TGCAGTGCCTTTCTCCGAGGAGGCTACACCTTC
V gene: TRBV7-2; D gene: NA; J gene: TRBJ1-1; clone size: many; CDR3 protein: CASSLDPVRVTEAFF; CDR3 DNA: TGTGCCAGCAGCTTAGACCCCGTCCGGGTCACTGAAGCTTTCTTT
V gene: TRBV7-3; D gene: NA; J gene: TRBJ2-1; clone size: NA; CDR3 protein: CASSPTPGVPYNEQFF; CDR3 DNA: TGTGCCAGCAGCCCAACTCCGGGAGTACCCTACAATGAGCAGTTCTTC
V gene: TRBV7-2; D gene: NA; J gene: TRBJ2-5; clone size: many; CDR3 protein: CASSQGQETQYF; CDR3 DNA: TGTGCCAGCAGCCAAGGGCAGGAGACCCAGTACTTC
V gene: TRBV4-2; D gene: NA; J gene: TRBJ2-1; clone size: many; CDR3 protein: CASSQGALGSGNEQFF; CDR3 DNA: TGTGCCAGCAGCCAAGGTGCGCTAGGCTCTGGCAATGAGCAGTTCTTC
V gene: TRBV7-3; D gene: TRBD1; J gene: TRBJ2-6; clone size: NA; CDR3 protein: CASSPGQSGANVLTF; CDR3 DNA: TGTGCCAGCAGCCCGGGACAGTCTGGGGCCAACGTCCTGACTTTC
V gene: TRBV28; D gene: NA; J gene: TRBJ1-6; clone size: NA; CDR3 protein: CASRPFGGPLHF; CDR3 DNA: TGTGCCAGCAGGCCTTTTGGGGGTCCCCTCCACTTT
V gene: TRBV7-2; D gene: NA; J gene: TRBJ2-7; clone size: NA; CDR3 protein: CASSLMGSVGGYAYEQYF; CDR3 DNA: TGTGCCAGCAGCTTAATGGGGTCAGTTGGGGGGTACGCCTACGAGCAGTACTTC
V gene: TRBV6-4; D gene: NA; J gene: TRBJ2-2; clone size: NA; CDR3 protein: CASSERSTNTGGLFF; CDR3 DNA: TGTGCCAGCAGTGAGAGATCAACCAACACCGGGGGGCTGTTTTTT
V gene: TRBV9; D gene: NA; J gene: TRBJ1-6; clone size: NA; CDR3 protein: CASSVEGRDNSPLHF; CDR3 DNA: TGTGCCAGCAGCGTAGAGGGCAGGGACAATTCACCCCTCCACTTT
V gene: TRBV6-5; D gene: NA; J gene: TRBJ1-1; clone size: many; CDR3 protein: CASITQGRAEAFF; CDR3 DNA: TGTGCCAGCATTACCCAGGGGAGAGCTGAAGCTTTCTTT
V gene: TRBV2; D gene: NA; J gene: TRBJ1-2; clone size: NA; CDR3 protein: CASSEDSKRGAYGYTF; CDR3 DNA: TGTGCCAGCAGTGAGGACAGCAAACGGGGGGCCTATGGCTACACCTTC
V gene: TRBV5-6; D gene: TRBD1; J gene: TRBJ1-5; clone size: NA; CDR3 protein: CASSSWGDRLFNQPQHF; CDR3 DNA: TGTGCCAGCAGCTCCTGGGGGGACAGGCTATTCAATCAGCCCCAGCATTTT
V gene: TRBV20-1; D gene: TRBD1; J gene: TRBJ1-1; clone size: NA; CDR3 protein: CSAPDRGITEAFF; CDR3 DNA: TGCAGTGCCCCCGACAGGGGAATCACTGAAGCTTTCTTT
V gene: TRBV12-3/TRBV12-4; D gene: NA; J gene: TRBJ1-1; clone size: many; CDR3 protein: CASRQVGWLGTEAFF; CDR3 DNA: TGTGCCAGCAGACAGGTTGGGTGGTTGGGCACTGAAGCTTTCTTT
V gene: TRBV20-1; D gene: NA; J gene: TRBJ2-7; clone size: few; CDR3 protein: CSAQPLGDEQYF; CDR3 DNA: TGCAGTGCTCAGCCCCTAGGGGACGAGCAGTACTTC
V gene: TRBV7-3; D gene: NA; J gene: TRBJ2-2; clone size: NA; CDR3 protein: CASSQDSYTGELFF; CDR3 DNA: TGTGCCAGCAGCCAGGACTCTTACACCGGGGAGCTGTTTTTT